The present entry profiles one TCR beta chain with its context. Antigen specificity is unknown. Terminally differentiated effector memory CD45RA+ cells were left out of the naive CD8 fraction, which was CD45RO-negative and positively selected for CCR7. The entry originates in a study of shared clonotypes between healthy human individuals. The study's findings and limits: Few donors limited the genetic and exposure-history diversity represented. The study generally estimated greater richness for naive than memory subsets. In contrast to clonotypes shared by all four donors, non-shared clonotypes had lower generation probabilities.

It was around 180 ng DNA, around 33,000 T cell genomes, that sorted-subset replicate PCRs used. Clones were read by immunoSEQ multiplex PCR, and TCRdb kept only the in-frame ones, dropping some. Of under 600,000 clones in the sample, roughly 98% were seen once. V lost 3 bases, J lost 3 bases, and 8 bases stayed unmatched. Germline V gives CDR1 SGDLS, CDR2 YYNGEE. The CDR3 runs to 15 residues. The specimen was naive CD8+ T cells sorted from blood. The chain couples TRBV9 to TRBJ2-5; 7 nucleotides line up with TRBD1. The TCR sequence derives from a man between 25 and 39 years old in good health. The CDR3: CASSERDRNKETQYF. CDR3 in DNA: TGTGCCAGCAGCGAACGGGACAGAAATAAAGAGACCCAGTACTTC.